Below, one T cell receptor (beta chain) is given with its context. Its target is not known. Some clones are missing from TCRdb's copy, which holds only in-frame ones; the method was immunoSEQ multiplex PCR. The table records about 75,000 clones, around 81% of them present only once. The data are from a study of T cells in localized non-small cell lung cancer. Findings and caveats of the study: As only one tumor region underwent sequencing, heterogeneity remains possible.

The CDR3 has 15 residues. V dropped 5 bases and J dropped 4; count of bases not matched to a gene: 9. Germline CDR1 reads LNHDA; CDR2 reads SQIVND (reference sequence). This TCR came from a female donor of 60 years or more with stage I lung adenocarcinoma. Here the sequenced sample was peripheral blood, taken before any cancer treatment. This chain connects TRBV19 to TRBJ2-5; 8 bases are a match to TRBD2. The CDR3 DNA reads TGTGCCAGTAGTCCTGGACTAGCTGGACGAGAGACCCAGTACTTC. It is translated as CASSPGLAGRETQYF.